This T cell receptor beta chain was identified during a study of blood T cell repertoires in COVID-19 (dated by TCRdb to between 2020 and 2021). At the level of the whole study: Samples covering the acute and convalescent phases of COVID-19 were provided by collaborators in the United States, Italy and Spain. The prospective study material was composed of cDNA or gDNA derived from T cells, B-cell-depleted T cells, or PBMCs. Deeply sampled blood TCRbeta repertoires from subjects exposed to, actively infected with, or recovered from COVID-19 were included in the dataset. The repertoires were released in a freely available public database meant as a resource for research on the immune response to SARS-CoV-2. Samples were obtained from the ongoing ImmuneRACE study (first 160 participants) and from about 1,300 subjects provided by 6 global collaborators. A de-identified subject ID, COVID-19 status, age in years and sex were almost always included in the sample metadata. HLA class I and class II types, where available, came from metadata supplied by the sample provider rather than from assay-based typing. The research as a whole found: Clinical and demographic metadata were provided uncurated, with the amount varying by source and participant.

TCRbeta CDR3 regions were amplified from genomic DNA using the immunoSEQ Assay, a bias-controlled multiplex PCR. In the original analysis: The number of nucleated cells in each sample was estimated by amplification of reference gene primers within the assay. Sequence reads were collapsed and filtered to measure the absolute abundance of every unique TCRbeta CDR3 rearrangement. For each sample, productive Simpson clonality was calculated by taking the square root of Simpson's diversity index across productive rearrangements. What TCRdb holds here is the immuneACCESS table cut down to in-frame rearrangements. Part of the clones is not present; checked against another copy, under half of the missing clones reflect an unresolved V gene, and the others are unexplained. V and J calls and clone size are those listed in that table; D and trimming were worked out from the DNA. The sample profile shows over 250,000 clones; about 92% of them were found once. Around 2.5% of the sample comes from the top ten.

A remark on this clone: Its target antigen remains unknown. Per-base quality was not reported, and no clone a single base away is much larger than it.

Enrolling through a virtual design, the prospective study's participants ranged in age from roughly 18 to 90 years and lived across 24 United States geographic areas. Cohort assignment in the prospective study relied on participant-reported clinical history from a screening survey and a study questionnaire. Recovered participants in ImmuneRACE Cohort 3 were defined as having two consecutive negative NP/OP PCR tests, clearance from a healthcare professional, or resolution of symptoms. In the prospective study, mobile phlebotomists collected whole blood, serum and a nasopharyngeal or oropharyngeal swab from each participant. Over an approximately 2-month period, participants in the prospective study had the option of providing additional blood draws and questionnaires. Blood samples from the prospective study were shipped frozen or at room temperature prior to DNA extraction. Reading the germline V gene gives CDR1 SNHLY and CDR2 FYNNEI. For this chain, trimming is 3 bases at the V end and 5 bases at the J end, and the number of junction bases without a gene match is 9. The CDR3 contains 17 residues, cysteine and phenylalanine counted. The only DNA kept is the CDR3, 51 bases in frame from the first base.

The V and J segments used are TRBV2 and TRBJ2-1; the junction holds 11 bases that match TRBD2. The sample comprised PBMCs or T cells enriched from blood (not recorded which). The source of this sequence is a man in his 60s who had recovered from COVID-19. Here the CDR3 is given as CASSDAGPGLADNEQFF. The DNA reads TGTGCCAGCAGTGATGCGGGCCCGGGACTAGCGGACAATGAGCAGTTCTTC.